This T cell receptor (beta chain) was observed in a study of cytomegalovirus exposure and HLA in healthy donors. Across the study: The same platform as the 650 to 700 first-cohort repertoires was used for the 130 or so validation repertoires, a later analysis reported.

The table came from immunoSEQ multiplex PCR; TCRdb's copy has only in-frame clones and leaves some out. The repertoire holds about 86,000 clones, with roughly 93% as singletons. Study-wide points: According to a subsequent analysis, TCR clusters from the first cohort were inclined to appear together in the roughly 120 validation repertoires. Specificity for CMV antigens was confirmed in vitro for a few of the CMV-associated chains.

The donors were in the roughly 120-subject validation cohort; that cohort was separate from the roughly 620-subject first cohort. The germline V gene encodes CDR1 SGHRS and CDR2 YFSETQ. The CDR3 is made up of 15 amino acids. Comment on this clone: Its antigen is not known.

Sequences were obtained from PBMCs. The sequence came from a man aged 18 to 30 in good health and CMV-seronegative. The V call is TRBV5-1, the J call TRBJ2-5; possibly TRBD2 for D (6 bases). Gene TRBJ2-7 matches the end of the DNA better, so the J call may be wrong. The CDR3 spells CASSLEGGSVDEQYF. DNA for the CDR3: TGCGCCAGCAGCTTGGAAGGAGGGTCCGTGGACGAGCAGTACTTC.